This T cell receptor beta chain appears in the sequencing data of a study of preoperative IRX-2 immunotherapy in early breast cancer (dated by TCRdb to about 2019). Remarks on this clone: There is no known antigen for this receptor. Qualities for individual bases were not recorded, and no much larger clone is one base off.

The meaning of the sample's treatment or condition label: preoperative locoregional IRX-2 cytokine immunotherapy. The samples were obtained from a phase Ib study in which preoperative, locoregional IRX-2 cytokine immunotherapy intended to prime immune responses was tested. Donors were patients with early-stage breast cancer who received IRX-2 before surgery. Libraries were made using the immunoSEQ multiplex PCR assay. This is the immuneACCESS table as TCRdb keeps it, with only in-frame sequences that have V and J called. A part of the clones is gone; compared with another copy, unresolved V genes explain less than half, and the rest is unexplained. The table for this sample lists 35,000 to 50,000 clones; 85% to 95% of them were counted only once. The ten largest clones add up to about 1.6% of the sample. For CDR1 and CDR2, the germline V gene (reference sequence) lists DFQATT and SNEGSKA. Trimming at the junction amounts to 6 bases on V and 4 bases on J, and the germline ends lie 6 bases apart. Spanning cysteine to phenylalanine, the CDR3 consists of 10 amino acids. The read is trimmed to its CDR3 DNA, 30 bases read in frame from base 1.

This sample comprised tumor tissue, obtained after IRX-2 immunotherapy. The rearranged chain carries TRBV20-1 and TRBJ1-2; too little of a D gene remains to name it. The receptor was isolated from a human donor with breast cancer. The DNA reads TGCAGTGCAGGCCTCTATGGCTACACCTTC. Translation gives CSAGLYGYTF.